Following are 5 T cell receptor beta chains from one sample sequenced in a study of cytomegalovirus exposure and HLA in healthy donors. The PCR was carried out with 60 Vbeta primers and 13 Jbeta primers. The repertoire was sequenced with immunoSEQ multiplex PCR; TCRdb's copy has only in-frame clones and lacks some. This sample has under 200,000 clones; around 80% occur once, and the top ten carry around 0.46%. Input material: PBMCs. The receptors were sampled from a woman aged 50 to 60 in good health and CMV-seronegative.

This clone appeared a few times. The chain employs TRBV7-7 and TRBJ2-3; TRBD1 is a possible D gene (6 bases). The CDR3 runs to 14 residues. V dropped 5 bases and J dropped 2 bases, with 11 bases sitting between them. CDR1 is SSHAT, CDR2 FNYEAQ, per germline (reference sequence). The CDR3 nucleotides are TGTGCCAGCAGCCCTCACAGGGACACAGATACGCAGTATTTT. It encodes CASSPHRDTDTQYF. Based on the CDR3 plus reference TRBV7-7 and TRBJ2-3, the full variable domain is GAGVSQSPRYKVTKRGQDVTLRCDPISSHATLYWYQQALGQGPEFLTYFNYEAQPDKSGLPSDRFSAERPEGSISTLTIQRTEQRDSAMYRCASSPHRDTDTQYFGPGTRLTVL.

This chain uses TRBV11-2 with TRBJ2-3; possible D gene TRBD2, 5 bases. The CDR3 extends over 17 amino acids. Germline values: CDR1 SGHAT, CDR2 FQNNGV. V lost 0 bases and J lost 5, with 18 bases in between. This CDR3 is CASSLDYLGRGVDTQYF. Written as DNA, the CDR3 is TGTGCCAGCAGCTTAGATTACCTGGGGAGAGGTGTAGATACGCAGTATTTT. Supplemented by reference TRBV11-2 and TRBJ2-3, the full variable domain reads EAGVAQSPRYKIIEKRQSVAFWCNPISGHATLYWYQQILGQGPKLLIQFQNNGVVDDSQLPKDRFSAERLKGVDSTLKIQPAKLEDSAVYLCASSLDYLGRGVDTQYFGPGTRLTVL.

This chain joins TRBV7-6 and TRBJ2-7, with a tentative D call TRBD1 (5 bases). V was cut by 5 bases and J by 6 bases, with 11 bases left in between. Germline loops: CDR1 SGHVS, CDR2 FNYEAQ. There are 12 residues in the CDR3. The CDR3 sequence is CASSTTGLEQYF. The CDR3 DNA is TGTGCCAGCAGCACTACAGGTCTCGAGCAGTACTTC.

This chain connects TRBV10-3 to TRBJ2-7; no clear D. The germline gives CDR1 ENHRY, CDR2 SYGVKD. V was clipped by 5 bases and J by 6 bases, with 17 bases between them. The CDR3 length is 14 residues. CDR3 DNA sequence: TGTGCCATCAGTCTCGGTCCCAGGTCCCCCGAGCAGTACTTC. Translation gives CAISLGPRSPEQYF.

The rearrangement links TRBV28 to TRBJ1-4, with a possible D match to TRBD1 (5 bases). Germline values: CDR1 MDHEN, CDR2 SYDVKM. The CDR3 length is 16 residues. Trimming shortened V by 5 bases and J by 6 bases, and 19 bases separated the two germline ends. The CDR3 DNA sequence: TGTGCCAGCAGTCGACTTCCAGGGTTGATGGATGAAAAACTGTTTTTT. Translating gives CASSRLPGLMDEKLFF.